This record concerns one T cell receptor (beta chain) sequence. The CDR3 runs 14 residues. The ends were cut back, 4 bases at V and 4 bases at J, with 13 bases in the middle. Germline assignment: CDR1 SEHNR and CDR2 FQNEAQ (reference sequence). These data belong to a study of blood T cell repertoires in COVID-19. Study at large: Samples representing acute and convalescent COVID-19 were sourced from the United States, Italy and Spain. Sources were T cells, B-cell-depleted T cells, or PBMCs; the material itself was cDNA or gDNA.

Source study methods: Cell counts per sample came from amplifying reference gene primers. Libraries were prepared by immunoSEQ multiplex PCR; TCRdb keeps only in-frame clonotypes and omits some of them. V and J calls and clone size are those listed in that table; D and trimming were worked out from the DNA. The sample has 150,000 to 200,000 clones, about 82% seen once. The sequencing input was peripheral blood. This rearrangement joins TRBV7-9 to TRBJ1-2; no definite D call. This TCR was recovered from a man aged 50-60 years with active or convalescent COVID-19. Here the CDR3 DNA reads TGTGCCAGCAGCTCCGTAGGACTTACCTATGGCTACACCTTC. Translating it yields CASSSVGLTYGYTF.